The sequence of this T cell receptor beta chain was determined in a study of shared clonotypes between healthy human individuals. Study background: A donor's plate count was three for CD4 naive and three for CD4 memory; CD8 naive had two and CD8 memory one.

With regard to this clone: Its antigen is unidentified.

Study conclusions and caveats: Limited genetic and exposure-history diversity came from having few donors. Shared clonotypes: about 4.6% naive CD4, around 4% naive CD8, roughly 2.4% memory CD4, 0.4% to 0.5% memory CD8.

With 5 bases removed from V and 1 base from J, the gap between germline ends came to 11 bases. The CDR3 covers 15 residues. CDR1 and CDR2 (germline): SEHNR, FQNEAQ (reference sequence). Some clones are missing from TCRdb's copy, which holds only in-frame ones; the method was immunoSEQ multiplex PCR. In the table there are roughly 2,500,000 clones, roughly 93% of which are singletons. The sequence was obtained from a man in his late teens or twenties in good health. Some clones in this sample may be carry-over from other donors' samples. What was sequenced was naive CD4+ T cells from PBMCs. Sample subset: CD45RA+ positively selected. The gene calls are TRBV7-9 and TRBJ2-2; unclear D gene. CDR3 region: CASSPLLLNTGELFF. The CDR3 region has the DNA TGTGCCAGCAGCCCCCTCCTATTGAACACCGGGGAGCTGTTTTTT.